Ten or more counts support the clone carrying this T cell receptor beta chain. The sample comes from a study of Graves' ophthalmopathy and Graves' hyperthyroidism. RNA served as the template for amplifying TCR beta CDR3 regions. HTBI-primed RT-PCR formed the first round, and a multiplex PCR formed the second. TCRdb fed the multiplex PCR reads into MiXCR, producing one record per CDR3 protein. The data contain some 390,000 distinct CDR3 sequences, about 18% of them seen just once; the ten biggest clones take up 1.6%. CDR1 is MNHEY and CDR2 is SMNVEV in the germline V gene (reference sequence). After removal of 4 bases from V and 9 bases from J, the junction contained 6 bases not matched to a gene. The CDR3 runs to 15 residues.

The material sequenced was peripheral blood. The chain is built from TRBV27 and TRBJ1-6; TRBD1 aligns across 10 bases. This clonotype was sampled from a woman between 18 and 29 years old with Graves' ophthalmopathy. CDR3 coding DNA: TGTGCCAGCAGTTCAGGGACAGGGGTTGTTTCACCCCTCCACTTT. Amino acids: CASSSGTGVVSPLHF.